The 26 T cell receptor beta chains presented below share a single source sample, sequenced in a study of OX40 agonist ivuxolimab in advanced cancers. Libraries were prepared by immunoSEQ multiplex PCR; TCRdb keeps only in-frame clonotypes and omits some of them. The sample has 76,000 or so clones, roughly 88% seen once. This specimen was CD4+ or CD8+ T cells sorted from blood, taken in a trial of the OX40 agonist ivuxolimab. Receptors were obtained from an adult with an advanced solid tumor such as melanoma, head and neck, liver or kidney cancer.

The rearrangement links TRBV6-5 to TRBJ2-5; TRBD1 or TRBD2 may be the D gene (5 bases each). Judging by the DNA end, TRBJ2-7 fits better; the J call may be wrong. The CDR3 covers 12 residues. Germline CDR1 reads MNHEY; CDR2 reads SVGAGI. DNA of the CDR3: TGTGCCAGCAGAGGGTTGGGGGACGAGCAGTACTTC. It specifies CASRGLGDEQYF.

The CDR3 DNA reads TGCGCCAGCAGCCCGGGACAGGGTTACACTGAAGCTTTCTTT. Residues: CASSPGQGYTEAFF. The rearrangement joins TRBV5-1 to TRBJ1-1; TRBD1 agrees at 9 bases. The ends lost 4 bases at V and 3 bases at J; junction bases unmatched: 4. Looked up from germline, CDR1 is SGHRS and CDR2 is YFSETQ. The CDR3 contains 14 residues.

The chain links TRBV11-2 to TRBJ2-5; tentative D call: TRBD1 (5 bases). V was trimmed by 1 base and J by 1 base, leaving 13 bases between them. CDR1 SGHAT and CDR2 FQNNGV come from the germline V gene. CDR3 length equals 16 residues. DNA of the CDR3: TGTGCCAGCAGCTTAGTCGGAGCAGGGCCCCAAGAGACCCAGTACTTC. Its protein is CASSLVGAGPQETQYF.

This clone was counted a few times. The CDR3 region is CASSPGLGQPQHF. The CDR3 nucleotides read TGTGCCAGCTCACCAGGTTTGGGTCAGCCCCAGCATTTT. The genes are TRBV18 and TRBJ1-5; unclear D gene. The CDR3 runs 13 residues. The V end lost 2 bases, the J end lost 6 bases, and 8 bases lay between the germline ends. CDR1 and CDR2 (germline): KGHSH, LQKENI.

The chain couples TRBV4-3 to TRBJ1-2; D is possibly TRBD1 (5 bases). Trimming took off 3 bases at V and 5 bases at J, with 16 bases between the two ends. CDR3 length: 15 residues. Germline CDR1 reads LGHNA; CDR2 reads YSLEER. The CDR3 protein is CASSHGPQVEYGYTF. DNA for the CDR3: TGCGCCAGCAGCCACGGGCCACAGGTAGAATATGGCTACACCTTC.

The V and J genes are TRBV12-5 and TRBJ1-2, with D perhaps TRBD1 (5 bases). With 1 base removed from V and 3 bases from J, the gap between germline ends came to 9 bases. The germline CDR1 and CDR2 sequences are LGHNT and FRNRAP. The CDR3 spans 14 residues. The CDR3 region is CASGLDGADYGYTF. CDR3 DNA: TGTGCTAGTGGTTTGGATGGGGCGGACTATGGCTACACCTTC.

The chain uses TRBV11-1 and TRBJ2-5; 7 nucleotides align to TRBD1. Trimming removed 1 base from V and 5 bases from J; junction bases left unmatched: 10. Germline V CDR1 and CDR2: SGHAT, FQDESV (reference sequence). The CDR3 runs to 16 residues. DNA for the CDR3: TGTGCCAGCAGCTTAGAGGGCCTTGACAGGGTGGAGACCCAGTACTTC. Protein sequence: CASSLEGLDRVETQYF.

This rearrangement joins TRBV5-6 to TRBJ2-5; the D gene is possibly TRBD1 (5 bases). Trimming took off 1 base at V and 1 base at J, with 5 bases between the two ends. This CDR3 spans 13 amino acids. Germline V gene data show CDR1 as SGHDT and CDR2 as YYEEEE. In nucleotides, the CDR3 is TGTGCCAGCAGCTTGCAGGGCCAAGAGACCCAGTACTTC. Translating gives CASSLQGQETQYF. Full variable domain (remainder filled in from reference TRBV5-6 and TRBJ2-5): DAGVTQSPTHLIKTRGQQVTLRCSPKSGHDTVSWYQQALGQGPQFIFQYYEEEERQRGNFPDRFSGHQFPNYSSELNVNALLLGDSALYLCASSLQGQETQYFGPGTRLLVL.

The chain is built from TRBV11-3 and TRBJ2-1; TRBD2 matches 10 bases. Trimming at V came to 3 bases and at J to 5 bases, leaving 1 base not matched to a gene. This CDR3 is 14 amino acids long. Looked up from germline, CDR1 is SGHNT and CDR2 is YENEEA. CDR3 nucleotides: TGTGCCAGCAGCTTGGGACTAGCGAACAATGAGCAGTTCTTC. As protein: CASSLGLANNEQFF.

The chain has TRBV5-4 and TRBJ1-2, with D unresolved. The germline V gene encodes CDR1 SGHNT and CDR2 YYREEE (reference sequence). CDR3 length: 15 residues. The ends were cut back, 4 bases at V and 0 bases at J, with 13 bases in the middle. CDR3 protein: CASSQDGQANYGYTF. The DNA of the CDR3 is TGTGCCAGCAGCCAAGATGGGCAGGCTAACTATGGCTACACCTTC.

The chain combines TRBV10-2 with TRBJ2-5, with TRBD2 matching over 9 bases. The J call is in doubt because the DNA end fits TRBJ2-7 better. Per germline, CDR1 WSHSY and CDR2 SAAADI. The CDR3 totals 16 residues. In DNA, the CDR3 is TGCGCCAGCAGTGGAGGTAGCGGGAGTGGAGGCTACGAGCAGTACTTC. Protein sequence: CASSGGSGSGGYEQYF.

This chain links TRBV4-1 with TRBJ1-1; a possible D gene is TRBD1 (5 bases). Trimming stripped 3 bases from V and 0 bases from J, with 11 bases between. Germline V lookup: CDR1 MGHRA, CDR2 YSYEKL. The length of the CDR3 is 15 residues. The CDR3 reads CASSQLGLLNTEAFF. In DNA, the CDR3 is TGCGCCAGCAGCCAGTTGGGACTTTTGAACACTGAAGCTTTCTTT.

This chain joins TRBV6-6 and TRBJ1-4; possibly TRBD1 for D (5 bases). CDR3 length equals 13 residues. Trimming stripped 11 bases from V and 10 bases from J, with 20 bases between. CDR1 and CDR2 from the germline V gene are MNHNY and SVGAGI (reference sequence). The CDR3 loop reads CAVAREGDGKLFF. CDR3 sequence (DNA): TGTGCCGTGGCCCGGGAAGGGGATGGAAAACTGTTTTTT.

This rearrangement joins TRBV5-3 to TRBJ1-1, with D unclear. TRBV5-3 has ORF status, its function being uncertain. The V end was cut by 0 bases, the J end by 1 base, with 7 bases between. This CDR3 has 14 residues. CDR3 region: CARSLVQENTEAFF. For the CDR3, the DNA is TGTGCCAGAAGCTTGGTGCAGGAGAACACTGAAGCTTTCTTT.

Points on this clone: One end of the junction is discordant with germline, which a read error may explain. Other DNA sequences of this sample code for an identical CDR3. This sequence joins TRBV7-9 and TRBJ2-5, with 13 bases that match TRBD2. Germline values: CDR1 SEHNR, CDR2 FQNEAQ (reference sequence). CDR3 length equals 16 residues. The CDR3 protein is CASSSGLAGIQETQYF. Here the CDR3 DNA reads TGTGCCAGTAGCTCGGGACTAGCGGGAATCCAAGAGACCCAGTACTTC.

The chain couples TRBV16 to TRBJ1-2; a possible D gene is TRBD1 (5 bases). The CDR3 is 15 amino acids. Germline CDR1 reads KGHSY; CDR2 reads FQNENV. Trimming took off 1 base at V and 0 bases at J, with 9 bases between the two ends. CDR3 region: CASSQFAGPNYGYTF. DNA of the CDR3: TGTGCCAGCAGCCAATTCGCAGGGCCTAACTATGGCTACACCTTC.

This chain connects TRBV6-1 to TRBJ2-5; 8 bases fit TRBD2. The assigned J gene may be wrong: the sequence end matches TRBJ2-7 better. The CDR3 is 15 amino acids. Germline CDR1 reads MNHNS; CDR2 reads SASEGT. CDR3 nucleotides: TGTGCCAGCAGTGCCGTTAGCGGGACCCAGGGCGAGCAGTACTTC. This sequence encodes CASSAVSGTQGEQYF.

The J gene is TRBJ2-6, the V gene TRBV7-9; D ambiguous. CDR1 is SEHNR, CDR2 FQNEAQ, per germline (reference sequence). The CDR3 extends over 16 amino acids. V lost 7 bases, J lost 0 bases, and 13 bases lay in between. CDR3 loop: CASTLNWGSGANVLTF. The CDR3 region has the DNA TGTGCCAGCACCCTCAACTGGGGCTCTGGGGCCAACGTCCTGACTTTC.

Here the CDR3 DNA reads TGTGCCAGTAGTAACGGGGCAGGGGGCGCATTAGATGGCTACACCTTC. Amino acids: CASSNGAGGALDGYTF. V is TRBV19 and J is TRBJ1-2, with 8 nucleotides matching TRBD1. The V gene end was trimmed by 4 bases and the J gene end by 6 bases; junction bases not matched to a gene: 13. Germline V gene sequence: CDR1 LNHDA, CDR2 SQIVND (reference sequence). The CDR3 runs 16 residues.

This chain uses TRBV5-5 with TRBJ2-7; D not resolved. The CDR3 extends over 12 amino acids. Trimming pared 0 bases from V and 2 bases from J, leaving 3 bases between. CDR1 is SGHKS, CDR2 YYEKEE, per germline (reference sequence). The CDR3 region has the DNA TGTGCCAGCAGCTTGGGGACCTACGAGCAGTACTTC. This sequence encodes CASSLGTYEQYF.

The chain employs TRBV19 and TRBJ2-6, with D uncertain. This CDR3 has 14 amino acids. Between the trimmed V and J ends, which lost 8 bases and 2 bases, there was a span of 10 bases. Germline V CDR1 and CDR2: LNHDA, SQIVND (reference sequence). CDR3 coding DNA: TGTGCCAGTGGTGGGGTTGCTGGGGCCAACGTCCTGACTTTC. Protein sequence: CASGGVAGANVLTF.

V and J are TRBV7-2 and TRBJ2-1; unclear D gene. The length of the CDR3 is 14 residues. Germline CDR1 and CDR2: SGHTA and FQGNSA. The V and J ends lost 2 bases and 5 bases respectively, with 10 bases between them. The CDR3 loop is CASSLPSPDNEQFF. CDR3 nucleotide sequence: TGTGCCAGCAGCTTACCTTCGCCCGACAATGAGCAGTTCTTC.

The chain uses TRBV10-3 and TRBJ2-2, with unresolved D. This CDR3 is 13 amino acids long. Deletions cut 5 bases from V and 0 bases from J, with 4 bases between. Germline-derived CDR1 and CDR2 are ENHRY and SYGVKD. CDR3 residues: CAISITNTGELFF. The CDR3 bases are TGTGCCATCAGTATTACGAACACCGGGGAGCTGTTTTTT.

This chain connects TRBV7-9 to TRBJ2-3, with TRBD2 identical over 9 bases. The junction had 3 bases not matched to a gene; V was cut back by 3 bases and J by 5 bases. The CDR3 is 14 residues long. Germline V gene data show CDR1 as SEHNR and CDR2 as FQNEAQ (reference sequence). CDR3 nucleotides: TGTGCCAGCAGCTTGACTAGCGGACGAGATACGCAGTATTTT. It codes for CASSLTSGRDTQYF.

The V and J genes are TRBV9 and TRBJ2-3; 10 nucleotides agree with TRBD2. Germline assignment: CDR1 SGDLS and CDR2 YYNGEE. The CDR3 sequence is 15 residues long. Unmatched junction bases numbered 4, after V lost 4 bases and J lost 2 bases. CDR3 protein: CASSLGTSDTDTQYF. In DNA form, the CDR3 reads TGTGCCAGCAGCCTCGGGACTAGCGACACAGATACGCAGTATTTT.

The chain couples TRBV5-1 to TRBJ2-3; D gene unclear. The germline V and J ends were trimmed by 0 bases and 5 bases, with 7 bases remaining between them. The CDR3 runs to 13 residues. Looked up from germline, CDR1 is SGHRS and CDR2 is YFSETQ. CDR3: CASSLVPGDTQYF. In DNA form, the CDR3 reads TGCGCCAGCAGCTTGGTACCCGGAGATACGCAGTATTTT.